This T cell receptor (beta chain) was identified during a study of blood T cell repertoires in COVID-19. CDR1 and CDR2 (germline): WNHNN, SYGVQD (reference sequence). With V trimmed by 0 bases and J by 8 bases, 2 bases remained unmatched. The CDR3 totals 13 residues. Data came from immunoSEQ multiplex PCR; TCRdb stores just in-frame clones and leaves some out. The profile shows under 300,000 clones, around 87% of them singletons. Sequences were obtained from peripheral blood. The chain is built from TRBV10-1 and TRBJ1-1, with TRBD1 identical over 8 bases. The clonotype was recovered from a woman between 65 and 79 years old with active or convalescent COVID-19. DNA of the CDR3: TGCGCCAGCAGTGAGTCGGGACAGGCAGAAGCTTTCTTT. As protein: CASSESGQAEAFF.